This is a list of T cell receptor beta chains from one sample in a study of blood T cell repertoires in COVID-19. The data were produced by immunoSEQ multiplex PCR, yet TCRdb's version contains in-frame clones alone and is incomplete. The table records 200,000 or so clones, about 86% of them present only once. Sequencing input: PBMCs or T cells enriched from blood (not recorded which). These receptor sequences come from a woman in her thirties or forties with acute COVID-19. The CDR3 runs from the conserved cysteine through the conserved F or W. A D gene is named only where the DNA matches it firmly. Some rows mark clone size as missing; the rest say once, few, many or name a class of expanded clone.

j_call,d_call,v_call,clone_size,cdr3_aa,cdr3_nt
TRBJ1-4,.,TRBV28,.,CASSPQQAATNEKLFF,TGTGCCAGCAGCCCCCAGCAGGCCGCAACTAATGAAAAACTGTTTTTT
TRBJ2-7,TRBD1,TRBV7-9,.,CASSLIGTDDYEQYF,TGTGCCAGCAGCTTAATTGGGACAGATGATTACGAGCAGTACTTC
TRBJ1-4,.,TRBV5-6,.,CASSSVRGGNEKLFF,TGTGCCAGCAGCTCCGTGAGGGGAGGAAATGAAAAACTGTTTTTT
TRBJ2-1,TRBD2,TRBV28,few,CASSLIRTSGRDNEQFF,TGTGCCAGCAGTTTAATTCGGACTAGCGGGAGAGACAATGAGCAGTTCTTC
TRBJ2-7,TRBD1,TRBV7-6,once,CASSSPTGKAYEQYF,TGTGCCAGCAGCTCTCCGACAGGGAAGGCCTACGAGCAGTACTTC
TRBJ2-1,TRBD2,TRBV28,.,CASTGTIGDEQFF,TGTGCCAGCACCGGGACTATCGGGGATGAGCAGTTCTTC
TRBJ2-7,.,TRBV11-3,.,CASSLDLNSREQYF,TGTGCCAGCAGCTTAGATCTAAACTCGCGGGAGCAGTACTTC
TRBJ1-1,.,TRBV7-9,few,CASSLQGGNTEAFF,TGTGCCAGCAGCTTACAGGGTGGCAACACTGAAGCTTTCTTT
TRBJ2-2,.,TRBV5-1,.,CASSLESFGARGSGELFF,TGCGCCAGCAGCTTGGAATCTTTTGGGGCGCGAGGATCCGGGGAGCTGTTTTTT
TRBJ2-7,TRBD2,TRBV28,.,CASRSSGRDTYEQYF,TGTGCCAGCAGGTCTAGCGGGAGAGATACCTACGAGCAGTACTTC
TRBJ1-2,TRBD1,TRBV6-6,.,CASTEGDTGGGGYTF,TGTGCCAGCACCGAGGGAGATACAGGGGGGGGCGGCTACACCTTC
TRBJ1-1,TRBD1,TRBV19,few,CASRDRGKTNTEAFF,TGTGCCAGTAGGGACAGGGGGAAAACAAACACTGAAGCTTTCTTT
TRBJ1-6,.,TRBV28,once,CASSWDRRDPYNSPLHF,TGTGCCAGCAGTTGGGATCGGCGGGATCCCTATAATTCACCCCTCCACTTT
TRBJ2-1,.,TRBV11-2,.,CASSLGHLNSYNEQFF,TGTGCCAGCAGCTTAGGACACCTAAACTCCTACAATGAGCAGTTCTTC
TRBJ1-3,TRBD1,TRBV18,.,CASSPRPGTDTYGNTIYF,TGTGCCAGCTCACCTCGTCCCGGGACAGATACCTACGGAAACACCATATATTTT
TRBJ2-2,.,TRBV24-1,.,CASGVGATGELFF,TGTGCCAGCGGAGTTGGGGCCACCGGGGAGCTGTTTTTT
TRBJ1-2,.,TRBV7-9,.,CASSSTDRNGYTF,TGTGCCAGCAGCTCTACGGACAGAAATGGCTACACCTTC
TRBJ2-2,.,TRBV12-3/TRBV12-4,.,CASSFGSVLELFF,TGTGCCAGCAGTTTCGGCAGCGTCCTGGAGCTGTTTTTT
TRBJ2-3,TRBD2,TRBV27,.,CASSFFPGAQSGRGWMQYF,TGTGCCAGCAGTTTTTTTCCCGGGGCTCAGAGCGGGAGGGGTTGGATGCAGTATTTT
TRBJ2-1,.,TRBV6-6,.,CASSYSGLSSDEQFF,TGTGCCAGCAGTTATTCGGGGTTGTCCTCGGATGAGCAGTTCTTC
TRBJ1-2,TRBD1,TRBV4-1,few,CASSQEETQGWSGYTF,TGCGCCAGCAGCCAAGAAGAGACACAGGGGTGGAGCGGCTACACCTTC
TRBJ1-1,.,TRBV5-1,.,CASSGSTGNTEAFF,TGCGCCAGCAGCGGGTCGACAGGGAACACTGAAGCTTTCTTT
TRBJ2-7,TRBD2,TRBV3-1/TRBV3-2,.,CASSQALAGLPSGEQYF,TGTGCCAGCAGCCAAGCCCTAGCGGGATTGCCCTCCGGCGAGCAGTACTTC
TRBJ1-3,.,TRBV3-1/TRBV3-2,.,CASSQALAGNTIYF,TGTGCCAGCAGCCAAGCACTCGCAGGGAACACCATATATTTT
TRBJ2-2,.,TRBV7-6,.,CASSLTTGELFF,TGTGCCAGCAGCCTTACGACAGGGGAGCTGTTTTTT
TRBJ2-1,.,TRBV11-2,.,CASSLFYEQFF,TGTGCCAGCAGCTTATTCTATGAGCAGTTCTTC
TRBJ2-1,TRBD1,TRBV7-6,.,CASSLRGGARNEQFF,TGTGCCAGCAGCTTAAGAGGGGGCGCGAGAAATGAGCAGTTCTTC